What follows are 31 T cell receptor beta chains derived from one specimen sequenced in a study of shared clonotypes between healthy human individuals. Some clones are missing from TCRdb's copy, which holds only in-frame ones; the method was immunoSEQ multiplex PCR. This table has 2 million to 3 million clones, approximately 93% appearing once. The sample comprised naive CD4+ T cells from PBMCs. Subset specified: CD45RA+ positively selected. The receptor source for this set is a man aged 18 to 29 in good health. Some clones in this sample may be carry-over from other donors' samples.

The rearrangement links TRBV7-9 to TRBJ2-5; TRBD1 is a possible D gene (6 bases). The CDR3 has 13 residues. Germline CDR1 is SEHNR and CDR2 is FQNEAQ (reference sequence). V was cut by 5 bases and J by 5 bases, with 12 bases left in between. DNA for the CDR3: TGTGCCAGCAGCACAACAGGGAAGGAGACCCAGTACTTC. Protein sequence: CASSTTGKETQYF.

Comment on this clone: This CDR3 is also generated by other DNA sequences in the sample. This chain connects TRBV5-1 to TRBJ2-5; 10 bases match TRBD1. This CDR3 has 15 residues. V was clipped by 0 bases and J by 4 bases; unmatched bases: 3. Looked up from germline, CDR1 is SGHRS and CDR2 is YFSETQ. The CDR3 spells CASSLGQGASETQYF. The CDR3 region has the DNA TGCGCCAGCAGCTTGGGACAGGGGGCGTCAGAGACCCAGTACTTC.

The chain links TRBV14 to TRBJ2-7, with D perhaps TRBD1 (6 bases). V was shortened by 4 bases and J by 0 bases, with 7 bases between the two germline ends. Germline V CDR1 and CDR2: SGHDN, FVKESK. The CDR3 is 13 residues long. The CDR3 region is CASSPTGSYEQYF. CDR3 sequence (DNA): TGTGCCAGCAGCCCGACAGGCTCCTACGAGCAGTACTTC.

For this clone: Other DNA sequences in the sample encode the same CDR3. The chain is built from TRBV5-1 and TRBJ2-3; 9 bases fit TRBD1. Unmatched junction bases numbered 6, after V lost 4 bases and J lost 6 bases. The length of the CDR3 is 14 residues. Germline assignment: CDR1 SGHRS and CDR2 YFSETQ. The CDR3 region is CASSTGTGRDTQYF. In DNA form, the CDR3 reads TGCGCCAGCAGCACGGGGACAGGGAGGGATACGCAGTATTTT.

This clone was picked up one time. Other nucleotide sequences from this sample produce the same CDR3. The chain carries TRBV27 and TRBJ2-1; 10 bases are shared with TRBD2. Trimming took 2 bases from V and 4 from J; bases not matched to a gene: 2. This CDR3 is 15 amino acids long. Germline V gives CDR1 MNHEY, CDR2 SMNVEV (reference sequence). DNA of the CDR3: TGTGCCAGCAGTTTAGGACTAGCGGTATACAATGAGCAGTTCTTC. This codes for CASSLGLAVYNEQFF.

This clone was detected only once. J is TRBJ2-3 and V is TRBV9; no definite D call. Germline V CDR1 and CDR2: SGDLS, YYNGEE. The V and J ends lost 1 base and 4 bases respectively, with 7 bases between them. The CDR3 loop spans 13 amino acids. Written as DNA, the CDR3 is TGTGCCAGCAGCGTAAGAGTTGCAGATACGCAGTATTTT. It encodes CASSVRVADTQYF.

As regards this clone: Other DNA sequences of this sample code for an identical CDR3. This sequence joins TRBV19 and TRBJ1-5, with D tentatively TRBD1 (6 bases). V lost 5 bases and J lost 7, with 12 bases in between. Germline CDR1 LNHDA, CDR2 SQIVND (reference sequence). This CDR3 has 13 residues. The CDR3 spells CASSFRGSQPQHF. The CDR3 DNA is TGTGCCAGTAGTTTCAGGGGTTCGCAGCCCCAGCATTTT.

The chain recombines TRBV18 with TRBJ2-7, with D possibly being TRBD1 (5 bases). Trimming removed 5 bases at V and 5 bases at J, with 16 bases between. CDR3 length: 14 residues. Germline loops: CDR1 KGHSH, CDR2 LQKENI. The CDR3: CASSARVSTDEQYF. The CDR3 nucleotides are TGTGCCAGCTCAGCCAGGGTTAGTACGGACGAGCAGTACTTC.

CDR3 sequence reads: CASSQVGRTGDYEQYF. The CDR3 bases are TGCGCCAGCAGCCAAGTCGGTAGAACGGGAGACTACGAGCAGTACTTC. The chain employs TRBV4-1 and TRBJ2-7, with D maybe TRBD2 (6 bases). The CDR3 contains 16 residues. The germline V gene has CDR1 MGHRA and CDR2 YSYEKL. The ends were cut back, 1 base at V and 3 bases at J, with 16 bases in the middle.

The CDR3 sequence is CASSEPYEQYF. The CDR3 DNA follows: TGTGCCAGCAGTGAGCCCTACGAGCAGTACTTC. V usage is TRBV6-1 and J usage is TRBJ2-5, with D uncertain. The J call may be incorrect, as the DNA end agrees better with TRBJ2-7. Germline V gene lookup returns CDR1 MNHNS and CDR2 SASEGT. The CDR3 is made up of 11 amino acids.

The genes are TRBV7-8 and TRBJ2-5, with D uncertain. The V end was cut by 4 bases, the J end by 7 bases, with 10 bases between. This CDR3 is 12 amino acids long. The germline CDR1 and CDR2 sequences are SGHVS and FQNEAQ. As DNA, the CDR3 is TGTGCCAGCAGCTCCATTACTTGGACCCAGTACTTC. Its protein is CASSSITWTQYF. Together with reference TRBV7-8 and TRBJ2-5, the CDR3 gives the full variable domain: GAGVSQSPRYKVAKRGQDVALRCDPISGHVSLFWYQQALGQGPEFLTYFQNEAQLDKSGLPSDRFFAERPEGSVSTLKIQRTQQEDSAVYLCASSSITWTQYFGPGTRLLVL.

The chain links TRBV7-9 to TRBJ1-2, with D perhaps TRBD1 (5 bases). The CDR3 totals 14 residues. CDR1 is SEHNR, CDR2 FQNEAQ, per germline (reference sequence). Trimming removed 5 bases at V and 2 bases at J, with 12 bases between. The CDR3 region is CASSIERQNYGYTF. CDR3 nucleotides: TGTGCCAGCAGCATTGAACGACAGAACTATGGCTACACCTTC.

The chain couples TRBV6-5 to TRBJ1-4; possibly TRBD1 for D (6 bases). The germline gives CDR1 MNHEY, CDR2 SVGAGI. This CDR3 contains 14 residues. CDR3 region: CATGTSATNEKLFF. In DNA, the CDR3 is TGTGCGACCGGGACATCTGCAACTAATGAAAAACTGTTTTTT.

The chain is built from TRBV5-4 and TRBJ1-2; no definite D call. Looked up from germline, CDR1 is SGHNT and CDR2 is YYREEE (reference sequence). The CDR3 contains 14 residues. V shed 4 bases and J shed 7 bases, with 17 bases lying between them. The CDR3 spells CASSGGPPAGGYTF. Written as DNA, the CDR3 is TGTGCCAGCAGCGGCGGGCCCCCGGCGGGTGGCTACACCTTC. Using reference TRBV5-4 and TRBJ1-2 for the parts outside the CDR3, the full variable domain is ETGVTQSPTHLIKTRGQQVTLRCSSQSGHNTVSWYQQALGQGPQFIFQYYREEENGRGNFPPRFSGLQFPNYSSELNVNALELDDSALYLCASSGGPPAGGYTFGSGTRLTVV.

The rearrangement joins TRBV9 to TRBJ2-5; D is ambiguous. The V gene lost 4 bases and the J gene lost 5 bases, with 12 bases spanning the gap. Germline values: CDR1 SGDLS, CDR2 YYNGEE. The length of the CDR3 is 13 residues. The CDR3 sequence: CASSPNPAETQYF. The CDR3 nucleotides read TGTGCCAGCAGCCCAAACCCGGCGGAGACCCAGTACTTC. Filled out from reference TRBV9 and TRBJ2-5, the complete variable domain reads DSGVTQTPKHLITATGQRVTLRCSPRSGDLSVYWYQQSLDQGLQFLIQYYNGEERAKGNILERFSAQQFPDLHSELNLSSLELGDSALYFCASSPNPAETQYFGPGTRLLVL.

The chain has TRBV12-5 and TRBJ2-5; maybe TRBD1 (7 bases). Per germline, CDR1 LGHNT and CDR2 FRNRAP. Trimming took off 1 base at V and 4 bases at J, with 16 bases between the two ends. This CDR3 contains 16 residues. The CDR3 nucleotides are TGTGCTAGTGGTTTGGAGGCAGGGGGAGGTGCAGAGACCCAGTACTTC. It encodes CASGLEAGGGAETQYF.

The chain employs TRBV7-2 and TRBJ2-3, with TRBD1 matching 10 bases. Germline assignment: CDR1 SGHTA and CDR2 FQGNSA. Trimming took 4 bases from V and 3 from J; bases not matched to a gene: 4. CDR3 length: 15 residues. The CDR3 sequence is CASSSGQGRTDTQYF. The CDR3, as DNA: TGTGCCAGCAGCTCGGGACAGGGGAGGACAGATACGCAGTATTTT.

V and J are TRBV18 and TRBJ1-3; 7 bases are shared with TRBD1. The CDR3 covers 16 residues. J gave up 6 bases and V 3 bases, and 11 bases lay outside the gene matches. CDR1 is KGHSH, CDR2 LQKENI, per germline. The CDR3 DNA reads TGTGCCAGCTCACCCCTCCCGGGACAGAGGGAAAACACCATATATTTT. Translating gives CASSPLPGQRENTIYF. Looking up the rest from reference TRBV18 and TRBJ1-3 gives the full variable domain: NAGVMQNPRHLVRRRGQEARLRCSPMKGHSHVYWYRQLPEEGLKFMVYLQKENIIDESGMPKERFSAEFPKEGPSILRIQQVVRGDSAAYFCASSPLPGQRENTIYFGEGSWLTVV.

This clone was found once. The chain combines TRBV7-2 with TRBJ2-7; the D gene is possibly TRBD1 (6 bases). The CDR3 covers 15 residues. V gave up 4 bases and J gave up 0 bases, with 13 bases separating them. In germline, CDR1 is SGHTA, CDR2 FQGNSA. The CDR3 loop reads CASSSTGSVSYEQYF. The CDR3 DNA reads TGTGCCAGCAGCTCTACAGGGTCCGTCTCCTACGAGCAGTACTTC. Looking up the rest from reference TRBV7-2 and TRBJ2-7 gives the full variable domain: GAGVSQSPSNKVTEKGKDVELRCDPISGHTALYWYRQSLGQGLEFLIYFQGNSAPDKSGLPSDRFSAERTGGSVSTLTIQRTQQEDSAVYLCASSSTGSVSYEQYFGPGTRLTVT.

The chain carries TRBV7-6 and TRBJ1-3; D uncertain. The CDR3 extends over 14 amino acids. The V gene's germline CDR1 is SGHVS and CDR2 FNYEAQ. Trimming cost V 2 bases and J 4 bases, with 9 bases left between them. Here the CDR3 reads CASSLTGDGNTIYF. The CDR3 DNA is TGTGCCAGCAGCTTAACGGGAGACGGAAACACCATATATTTT.

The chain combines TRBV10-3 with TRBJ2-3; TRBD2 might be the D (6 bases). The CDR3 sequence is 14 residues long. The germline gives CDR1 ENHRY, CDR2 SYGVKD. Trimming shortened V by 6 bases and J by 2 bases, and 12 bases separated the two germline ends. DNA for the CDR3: TGTGCCATCAGGGCCGGGACTGACACAGATACGCAGTATTTT. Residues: CAIRAGTDTDTQYF.

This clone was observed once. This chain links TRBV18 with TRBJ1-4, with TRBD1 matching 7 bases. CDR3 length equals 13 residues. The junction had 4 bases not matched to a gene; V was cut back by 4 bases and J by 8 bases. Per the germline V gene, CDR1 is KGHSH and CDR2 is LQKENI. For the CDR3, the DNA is TGTGCCAGCTCACAAGACAGGGAAGAAAAACTGTTTTTT. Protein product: CASSQDREEKLFF.

CDR3 in DNA: TGTGCCAGCAGCTTAGGTGGGAATAACAATGAGCAGTTCTTC. Residues: CASSLGGNNNEQFF. The chain uses TRBV11-3 and TRBJ2-1; D not resolved. This CDR3 region has 14 residues. Germline lookup yields CDR1 SGHNT and CDR2 YENEEA. Trimming took off 1 base at V and 5 bases at J, with 9 bases between the two ends.

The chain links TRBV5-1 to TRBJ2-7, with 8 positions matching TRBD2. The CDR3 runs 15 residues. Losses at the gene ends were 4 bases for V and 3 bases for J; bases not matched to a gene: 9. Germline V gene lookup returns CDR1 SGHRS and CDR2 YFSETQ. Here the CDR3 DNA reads TGCGCCAGCAGCCCGGGAGCGGGAGTGATCTACGAGCAGTACTTC. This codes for CASSPGAGVIYEQYF.

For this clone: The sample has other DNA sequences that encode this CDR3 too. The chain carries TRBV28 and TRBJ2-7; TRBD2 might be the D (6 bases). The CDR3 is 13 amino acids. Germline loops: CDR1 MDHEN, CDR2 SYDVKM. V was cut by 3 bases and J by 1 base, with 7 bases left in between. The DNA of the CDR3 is TGTGCCAGCAGTTTGGCGGGATCCTACGAGCAGTACTTC. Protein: CASSLAGSYEQYF.

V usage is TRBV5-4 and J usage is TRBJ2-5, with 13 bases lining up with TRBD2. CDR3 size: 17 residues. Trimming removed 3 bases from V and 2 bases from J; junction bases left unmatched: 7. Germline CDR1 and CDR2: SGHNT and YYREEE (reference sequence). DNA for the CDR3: TGTGCCAGCAGCTCTCCACTAGCGGGAGGGCTTCAAGAGACCCAGTACTTC. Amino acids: CASSSPLAGGLQETQYF.

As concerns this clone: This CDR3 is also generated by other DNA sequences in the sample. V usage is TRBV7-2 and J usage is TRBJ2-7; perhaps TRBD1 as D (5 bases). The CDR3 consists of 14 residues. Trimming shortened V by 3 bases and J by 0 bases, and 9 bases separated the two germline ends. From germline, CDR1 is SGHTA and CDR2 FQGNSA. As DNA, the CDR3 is TGTGCCAGCAGCTTTCAGGGTAGCTCCTACGAGCAGTACTTC. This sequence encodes CASSFQGSSYEQYF.

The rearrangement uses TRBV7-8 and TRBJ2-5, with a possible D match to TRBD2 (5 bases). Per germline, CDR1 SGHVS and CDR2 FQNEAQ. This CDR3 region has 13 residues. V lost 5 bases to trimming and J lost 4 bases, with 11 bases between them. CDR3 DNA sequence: TGTGCCAGCAGCGTGGGAGTGTTAGAGACCCAGTACTTC. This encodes CASSVGVLETQYF.

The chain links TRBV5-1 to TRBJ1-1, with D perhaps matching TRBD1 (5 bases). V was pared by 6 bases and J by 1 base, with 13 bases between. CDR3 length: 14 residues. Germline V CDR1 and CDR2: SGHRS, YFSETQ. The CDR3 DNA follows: TGCGCCAGCACCCCGGCCGGGGGGAACACTGAAGCTTTCTTT. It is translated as CASTPAGGNTEAFF.

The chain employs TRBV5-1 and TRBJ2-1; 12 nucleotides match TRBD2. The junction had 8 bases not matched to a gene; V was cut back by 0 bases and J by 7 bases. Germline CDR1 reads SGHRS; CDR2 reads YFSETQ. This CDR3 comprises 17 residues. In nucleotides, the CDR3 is TGCGCCAGCAGCTTGGCGACTAGCGGGAGTCTTAGGAATGAGCAGTTCTTC. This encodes CASSLATSGSLRNEQFF.

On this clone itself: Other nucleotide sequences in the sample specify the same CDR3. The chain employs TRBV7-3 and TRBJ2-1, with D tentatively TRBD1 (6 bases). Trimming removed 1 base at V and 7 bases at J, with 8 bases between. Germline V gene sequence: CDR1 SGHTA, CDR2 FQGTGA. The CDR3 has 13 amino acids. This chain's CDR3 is CASSLSRGNEQFF. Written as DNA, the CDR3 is TGTGCCAGCAGCTTAAGCAGGGGTAATGAGCAGTTCTTC.